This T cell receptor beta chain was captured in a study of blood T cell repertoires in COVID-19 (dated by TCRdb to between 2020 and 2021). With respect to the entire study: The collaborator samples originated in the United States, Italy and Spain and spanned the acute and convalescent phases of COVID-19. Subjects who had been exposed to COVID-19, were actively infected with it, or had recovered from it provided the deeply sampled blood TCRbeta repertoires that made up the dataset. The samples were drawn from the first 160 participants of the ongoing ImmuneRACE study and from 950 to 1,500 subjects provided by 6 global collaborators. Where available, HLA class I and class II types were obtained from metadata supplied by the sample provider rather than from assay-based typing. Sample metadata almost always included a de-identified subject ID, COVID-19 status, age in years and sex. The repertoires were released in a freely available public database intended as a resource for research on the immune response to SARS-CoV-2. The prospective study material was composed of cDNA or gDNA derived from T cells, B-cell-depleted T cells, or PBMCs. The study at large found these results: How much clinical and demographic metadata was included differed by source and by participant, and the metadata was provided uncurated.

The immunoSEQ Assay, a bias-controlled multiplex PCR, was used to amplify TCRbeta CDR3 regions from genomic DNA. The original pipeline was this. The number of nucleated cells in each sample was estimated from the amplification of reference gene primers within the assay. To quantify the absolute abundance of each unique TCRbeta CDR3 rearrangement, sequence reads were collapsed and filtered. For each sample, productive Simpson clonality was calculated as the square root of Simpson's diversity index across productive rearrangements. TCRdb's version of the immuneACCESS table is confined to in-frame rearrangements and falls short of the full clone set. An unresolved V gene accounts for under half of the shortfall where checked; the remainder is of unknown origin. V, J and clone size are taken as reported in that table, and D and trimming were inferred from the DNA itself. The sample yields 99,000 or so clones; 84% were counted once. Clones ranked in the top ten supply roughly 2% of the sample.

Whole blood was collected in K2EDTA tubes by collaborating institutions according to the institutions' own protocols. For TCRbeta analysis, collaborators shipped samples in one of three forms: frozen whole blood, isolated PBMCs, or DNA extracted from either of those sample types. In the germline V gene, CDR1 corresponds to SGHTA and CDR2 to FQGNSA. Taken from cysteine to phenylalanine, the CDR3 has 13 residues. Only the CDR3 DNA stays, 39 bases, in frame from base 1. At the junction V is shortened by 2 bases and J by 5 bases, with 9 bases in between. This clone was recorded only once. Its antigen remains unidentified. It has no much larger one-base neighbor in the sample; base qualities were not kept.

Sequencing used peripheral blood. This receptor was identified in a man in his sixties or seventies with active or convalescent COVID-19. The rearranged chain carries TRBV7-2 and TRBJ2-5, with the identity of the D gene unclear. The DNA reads TGTGCCAGCAGCTTACTAGTATCTGAGACCCAGTACTTC. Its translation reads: CASSLLVSETQYF. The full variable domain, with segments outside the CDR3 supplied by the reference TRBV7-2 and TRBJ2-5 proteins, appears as GAGVSQSPSNKVTEKGKDVELRCDPISGHTALYWYRQSLGQGLEFLIYFQGNSAPDKSGLPSDRFSAERTGGSVSTLTIQRTQQEDSAVYLCASSLLVSETQYFGPGTRLLVL.